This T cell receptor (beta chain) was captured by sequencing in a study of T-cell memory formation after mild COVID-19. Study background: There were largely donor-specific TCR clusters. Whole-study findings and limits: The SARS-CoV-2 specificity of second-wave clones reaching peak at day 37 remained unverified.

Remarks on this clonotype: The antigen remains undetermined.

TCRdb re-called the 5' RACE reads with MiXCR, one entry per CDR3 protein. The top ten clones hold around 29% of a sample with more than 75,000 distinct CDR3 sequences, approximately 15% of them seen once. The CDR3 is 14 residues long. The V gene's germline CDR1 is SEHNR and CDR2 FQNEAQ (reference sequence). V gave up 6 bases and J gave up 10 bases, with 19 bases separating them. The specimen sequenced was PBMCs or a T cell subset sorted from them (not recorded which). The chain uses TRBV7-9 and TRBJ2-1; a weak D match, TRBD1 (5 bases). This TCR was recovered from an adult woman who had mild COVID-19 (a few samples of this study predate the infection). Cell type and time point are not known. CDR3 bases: TGTGCCAGCAGTCCTATTCAGGGTTTTGAGGAGCAGTTCTTC. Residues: CASSPIQGFEEQFF.